The rows below give T cell receptor beta chains drawn from one sample of a study of blood T cell repertoires in COVID-19. The table came from immunoSEQ multiplex PCR; TCRdb's copy has only in-frame clones and leaves some out. Among about 270,000 clones, around nine tenths were seen once, and the ten largest hold about 10%. The sample comprised peripheral blood. These receptors were taken from a man aged 35 to 55 with active or convalescent COVID-19. CDR3s include the opening cysteine and the closing phenylalanine or tryptophan. Each record gives: D gene, V gene, J gene, clone size, CDR3 DNA, CDR3 protein. A D gene is named only where the DNA matches it firmly. Size is omitted from some rows. Given values are once, few, many or a class for expanded clones.

>TRBD2|TRBV10-1|TRBJ2-1|NA
TGCGCCAGCAGTGATAGAGCGGGCGGGAGGGGGCAGTTCTTC
CASSDRAGGRGQFF
>NA|TRBV27|TRBJ1-5|NA
TGTGCCAGCAGTCCACGGACAGCAAATCAGCCCCAGCATTTT
CASSPRTANQPQHF
>NA|TRBV11-2|TRBJ1-1|NA
TGTGCCAGCTCCGCCGAGACTGAAGCTTTCTTT
CASSAETEAFF
>NA|TRBV5-4|TRBJ1-1|NA
TGTGCCAGCACGGATCCTAACAGGGAGGGTATGAACACTGAAGCTTTCTTT
CASTDPNREGMNTEAFF
>TRBD1|TRBV10-2|TRBJ2-7|NA
TGCGCCAGCAGCGTCATTGGGTCAGGGACAGGGCCCTACGAGCAGTACTTC
CASSVIGSGTGPYEQYF
>NA|TRBV24-1|TRBJ1-5|NA
TGTGCCACCAGTGATCCCCGAGTGACAGACCCTCTTGAGCCCCAGCATTTT
CATSDPRVTDPLEPQHF
>NA|TRBV7-6|TRBJ2-3|NA
TGTGCCAGCAGCTTACGACAGCTTGTTAGCACAGATACGCAGTATTTT
CASSLRQLVSTDTQYF
>TRBD2|TRBV3-1/TRBV3-2|TRBJ2-3|once
TGTGCCAGCAGCCGATACGGGGCTAGCGGGGGGACAGATACGCAGTATTTT
CASSRYGASGGTDTQYF
>TRBD1|TRBV5-1|TRBJ2-7|once
TGCGCCAGCAGCTTGGGAGGGACAGGGTCGGGTCCCTACGAGCAGTACTTC
CASSLGGTGSGPYEQYF
>TRBD2|TRBV10-3|TRBJ2-2|NA
TGTGCCATCAGTGAGGCCCCCCTAGCGGGAGCGGGCACCGGGGAGCTGTTTTTT
CAISEAPLAGAGTGELFF
>TRBD1|TRBV6-5|TRBJ1-4|few
TGTGCCAGCAGTTACTCCCGTTCAGGGGGGAGAGAAAAACTGTTTTTT
CASSYSRSGGREKLFF
>NA|TRBV2|TRBJ2-5|NA
TGTGCCAGCGGAGAGGGCGCTCCGATCGAGACCCAGTACTTC
CASGEGAPIETQYF
>NA|TRBV1|TRBJ2-7|NA
TGCACCAGCAGCCAAGATCATTCTAGCGGGAGGGCCCAGGGGTCCTACGAGCAGTACTTC
CTSSQDHSSGRAQGSYEQYF
>TRBD1|TRBV5-5|TRBJ1-1|NA
TGTGCCAGCAGCCCGGCCGGGACAGCGAACACTGAAGCTTTCTTT
CASSPAGTANTEAFF
>TRBD2|TRBV28|TRBJ2-5|once
TGTGCCAGCAGTTCGGGGGGTTTAGAGACCCAGTACTTC
CASSSGGLETQYF
>TRBD1|TRBV19|TRBJ1-2|NA
TGTGCCAGTAGTTTTGGGACAGGGATGGAATATGGCTACACCTTC
CASSFGTGMEYGYTF
>TRBD1|TRBV15|TRBJ2-7|NA
TGTGCCACCAGCAGTCCCGGGACAGAGGGCTACGAGCAGTACTTC
CATSSPGTEGYEQYF
>NA|TRBV21-1|TRBJ1-1|NA
TGTGCCAGCAGCGGACCACCAGTGATTGGACGGAGGACTGAAGCTTTCTTT
CASSGPPVIGRRTEAFF
>TRBD2|TRBV5-6|TRBJ2-6|NA
TGTGCCAGCAGCTTTCGACTAGCGGATAGCTCTGGGGCCAACGTCCTGACTTTC
CASSFRLADSSGANVLTF
>NA|TRBV3-1/TRBV3-2|TRBJ2-2|NA
TGTGCCACCGAACAGGGCTACACCGGGGAGCTGTTTTTT
CATEQGYTGELFF
>NA|TRBV12-1|TRBJ2-7|NA
TGTGCCAGCAGCTTCCGACTAGCGGGCTACGAGCAGTACTTC
CASSFRLAGYEQYF
>NA|TRBV5-1|TRBJ2-5|NA
TGCGCCAGCAGGACAGTTTTTCACGAGACCCAGTACTTC
CASRTVFHETQYF
>NA|TRBV9|TRBJ2-3|few
TGTGCCAGCAGCGTTACTAGCACAGATACGCAGTATTTT
CASSVTSTDTQYF
>NA|TRBV5-1|TRBJ2-7|NA
TGCGCCAGCAGCTTCGACAGTCTGTCCTCCTACGAGCAGTACTTC
CASSFDSLSSYEQYF
>TRBD1|TRBV30|TRBJ1-1|once
TGTGCCTGCGACAGGGGGCGAACTACTGAAGCTTTCTTT
CACDRGRTTEAFF
>TRBD2|TRBV5-6|TRBJ2-1|NA
TGTGCCAGCAGCTTGGATAGCGGGACACACAATGAGCAGTTCTTC
CASSLDSGTHNEQFF
>TRBD2|TRBV5-1|TRBJ2-7|NA
TGCGCCAGCAGCCGGGGACTAGCGGGATTCTCCTACGAGCAGTACTTC
CASSRGLAGFSYEQYF
>TRBD1|TRBV13|TRBJ1-3|NA
TGTGCCAGCAGCTCCCCGGGACAGGAGGCAGTACGGAACACCATATATTTT
CASSSPGQEAVRNTIYF
>NA|TRBV7-6|TRBJ1-3|NA
TGTGCCAGCAGCTTAGGTCCGGGAAACACCATATATTTT
CASSLGPGNTIYF
>NA|TRBV5-4|TRBJ2-2|NA
TGTGCCAGCAGCTTGAACAGATACACCGGGGAGCTGTTTTTT
CASSLNRYTGELFF
>TRBD1|TRBV13|TRBJ1-4|NA
TGTGCCAGCAGCTCGAACAGGGGTCAGTTTAATGAAAAACTGTTTTTT
CASSSNRGQFNEKLFF
>NA|TRBV15|TRBJ1-2|NA
TGTGCCACCAGCAGGGAGCATTTTAACTATGGCTACACCTTC
CATSREHFNYGYTF
>NA|TRBV18|TRBJ2-3|NA
TGTGCCAGCTCACCACTCACAGGCGCCTCTAGCACAGATACGCAGTATTTT
CASSPLTGASSTDTQYF
>NA|TRBV25-1|TRBJ2-7|NA
TGTGCCAGCAGTGAATATCGAGGGGGGGGAACCGAGCAGTACTTC
CASSEYRGGGTEQYF
>NA|TRBV5-1|TRBJ2-6|NA
TGCGCCAGCAGCTTAAGCGGGACAATCTCTGGGGCCAACGTCCTGACTTTC
CASSLSGTISGANVLTF
>NA|TRBV11-2|TRBJ1-2|NA
TGTGCCAGCAGCCCTGAGGGGGGGACCGCCTATGGCTACACCTTC
CASSPEGGTAYGYTF
>NA|TRBV27|TRBJ1-6|NA
TGTGCCAGCAGTTTATCGACCGCGGGCAATTCACCCCTCCACTTT
CASSLSTAGNSPLHF
>NA|TRBV30|TRBJ1-1|once
TGTGCCTGTTTGAACGGGGACACTGAAGCTTTCTTT
CACLNGDTEAFF
>TRBD2|TRBV3-1/TRBV3-2|TRBJ2-2|NA
TGTGCCAGCAGGCAGGGGAAGAAGCGGGAGTTGGCCGGGGAGCTGTTTTTT
CASRQGKKRELAGELFF
>NA|TRBV10-1|TRBJ2-2|few
TGCGCCAGCAGTGACGGGACCGGGGAGCTGTTTTTT
CASSDGTGELFF
>NA|TRBV5-1|TRBJ1-3|NA
TGCGCCAGCAGCCGTACAGGGACGAAGGAAAACACCATATATTTT
CASSRTGTKENTIYF
>NA|TRBV27|TRBJ2-7|NA
TGTGCCAGCAGTTTCACCGGTTCCTACGAGCAGTACTTC
CASSFTGSYEQYF
>NA|TRBV5-4|TRBJ2-3|NA
TGTGCCAGCAGCTCCTCTTTAGCGGAGACAGATACGCAGTATTTT
CASSSSLAETDTQYF
>TRBD1|TRBV29-1|TRBJ1-2|NA
TGCAGCGGCCGACAGGGGGCAACTGGCTACACCTTC
CSGRQGATGYTF
>NA|TRBV5-1|TRBJ1-4|NA
TGCGCCAGCAGCCTGGACCCCACAGGGTCACACGAAAAACTGTTTTTT
CASSLDPTGSHEKLFF
>NA|TRBV27|TRBJ2-7|NA
TGTGCCAGCAGTTTATCGGGGCACTACGAGCAGTACTTC
CASSLSGHYEQYF
>NA|TRBV18|TRBJ1-3|NA
TGTGCCAGCTCACCACCAGGGGTTTTCGGAAACACCATATATTTT
CASSPPGVFGNTIYF
>NA|TRBV6-5|TRBJ1-1|NA
TGTGCCAGCAGTTTAGCCGGGTCCACTGAAGCTTTCTTT
CASSLAGSTEAFF
>NA|TRBV9|TRBJ2-1|NA
TGTGCCAGCAGCGCGGGACTTTCATACAATGAGCAGTTCTTC
CASSAGLSYNEQFF
>NA|TRBV9|TRBJ1-6|once
TGTGCCAGCAGCGTTTTGGCCAATAATTCACCCCTCCACTTT
CASSVLANNSPLHF
>NA|TRBV2|TRBJ2-2|NA
TGTGCCAGCAGTGCGGTGGGAGGCCGTACGAACACCGGGGAGCTGTTTTTT
CASSAVGGRTNTGELFF
>NA|TRBV2|TRBJ2-5|NA
TGTGCCAGCAGTGAAGCCCGGGTACAAGAGACCCAGTACTTC
CASSEARVQETQYF
>TRBD1|TRBV18|TRBJ2-5|NA
TGTGCCAGCTCACCACGGACAGGGGGTGGAGAGACCCAGTACTTC
CASSPRTGGGETQYF
>TRBD1|TRBV4-1|TRBJ2-7|NA
TGCGCCAGCAGCCAAAATGAGGGGGCTAACGAGCAGTACTTC
CASSQNEGANEQYF
>NA|TRBV5-1|TRBJ1-5|NA
TGCGCCAGCAGCTTGGACGTCGGGGATCGCGGGCCCCAGCATTTT
CASSLDVGDRGPQHF
>TRBD1|TRBV10-2|TRBJ1-3|NA
TGCGCCAGCAGGGACCAGGGGGCGAAAGGAAACACCATATATTTT
CASRDQGAKGNTIYF